This TCR beta chain came from a study of CD8 T cells in Susac syndrome. Study background: When their blood was taken, patients with Susac syndrome were therapy-naive, taking corticosteroids, or taking intravenous immunoglobulin alone.

It was with random hexamers that 0.5 to 1 ug RNA was reverse transcribed. A single record per CDR3 protein comes from TCRdb applying MiXCR to the immunoSEQ multiplex PCR reads. There are about 190,000 distinct CDR3 sequences in the sample; 95% occur only once, and approximately 0.1% lies in the top ten. Germline V gives CDR1 SGDLS, CDR2 YYNGEE. This CDR3 has 17 amino acids. V trimming: 0 bases; J trimming: 2 bases; junction bases outside the gene matches: 4. The chain has TRBV9 and TRBJ2-2, with 10 bases fitting TRBD2. The TCR sequence derives from a human donor with Susac syndrome. The sequencing sample was made of CD4+ T cells from PBMCs. DNA of the CDR3: TGTGCCAGCAGCGTAGGAATAGCGGGGGGTAACACCGGGGAGCTGTTTTTT. Translated, it gives CASSVGIAGGNTGELFF.